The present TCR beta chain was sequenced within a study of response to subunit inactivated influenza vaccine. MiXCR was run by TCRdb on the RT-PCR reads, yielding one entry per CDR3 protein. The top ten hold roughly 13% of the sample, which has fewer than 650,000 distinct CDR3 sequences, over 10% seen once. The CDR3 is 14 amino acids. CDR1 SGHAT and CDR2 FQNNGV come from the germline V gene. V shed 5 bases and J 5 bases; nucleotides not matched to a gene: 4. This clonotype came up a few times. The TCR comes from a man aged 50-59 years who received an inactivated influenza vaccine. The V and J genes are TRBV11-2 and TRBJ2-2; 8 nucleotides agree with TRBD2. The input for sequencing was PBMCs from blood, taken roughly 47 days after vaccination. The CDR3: CASSPGGWTGELFF. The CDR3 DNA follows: TGTGCCAGCAGCCCGGGGGGGTGGACCGGGGAGCTGTTTTTT.